Listed here is a single T cell receptor beta chain. The antigen remains undetermined. A read error may account for a junction end that differs from germline. The CDR3 is 15 residues long. CDR1 is SEHNR, CDR2 FQNEAQ, per germline (reference sequence). The data originate from a study of T cell repertoires in cytomegalovirus infection. TCRdb independently ran MiXCR on the reads; one entry per CDR3 protein. In the table there are approximately 990,000 distinct CDR3 sequences, roughly a third of which are singletons. The sample here was cultured CD8+ T cells from PBMCs, taken from culture after CMV antigen stimulation. The origin of this receptor is a human donor in good health (CMV status not recorded). Some clones in this sample may be carry-over from other donors' samples. The gene calls are TRBV7-9 and TRBJ1-4; D is possibly TRBD1 (6 bases). The CDR3 bases are TGTGCCGGCAGCTTTCTACAGGGAACTAATGAAAAACTGTTTTTT. Its translation is CAGSFLQGTNEKLFF.